Shown below are 16 T cell receptor beta chains from a single sample sequenced in a study of blood T cell repertoires in COVID-19. Sequenced by immunoSEQ multiplex PCR; TCRdb stores in-frame clones only, minus some. The sample yields roughly 120,000 clones, approximately 81% seen once. Sequenced input: peripheral blood. These receptor sequences come from a man between 60 and 75 years old with acute or convalescent COVID-19.

The chain links TRBV20-1 to TRBJ1-4; 9 bases are a match to TRBD1. The CDR3 length is 15 residues. The germline CDR1 and CDR2 sequences are DFQATT and SNEGSKA (reference sequence). V lost 7 bases to trimming and J lost 8 bases; unmatched junction nucleotides: 14. The CDR3 bases are TGCAGTGTTAGTATACCGGGACAGGGCAGAGAAAAACTGTTTTTT. Protein sequence: CSVSIPGQGREKLFF.

This chain connects TRBV7-3 to TRBJ1-1; the match to TRBD1 covers 8 bases. The CDR3 consists of 13 residues. Germline loops: CDR1 SGHTA, CDR2 FQGTGA. The V and J ends lost 4 bases and 7 bases, in that order; junction bases with no gene match: 5. The CDR3 is CASSSDREGEAFF. The CDR3 bases are TGTGCCAGCAGCTCGGACAGGGAGGGTGAAGCTTTCTTT.

In nucleotides, the CDR3 is TGTGCCAGCAGCCTGGGCCTCAGCGGCAATGAGCAGTTCTTC. Its translation is CASSLGLSGNEQFF. The chain has TRBV5-8 and TRBJ2-1, with a possible D match to TRBD2 (5 bases). Trimming left V 4 bases short and J 6 bases short, with 14 bases between. The CDR3 totals 14 residues. The germline CDR1 and CDR2 sequences are SGHTS and YDEGEE.

The CDR3, as DNA: TGTGCCAGCAGCCTACTCCCCCCGGGCACTGAAGCTTTCTTT. Encoded protein: CASSLLPPGTEAFF. V and J are TRBV7-2 and TRBJ1-1, with no clear D. The CDR3 is 14 amino acids. CDR1 is SGHTA and CDR2 is FQGNSA in the germline V gene. The V and J ends lost 5 bases and 4 bases respectively, with 14 bases between them.

CDR3 loop: CASSLPDREVSPLHF. In DNA form, the CDR3 reads TGTGCCAGCAGTTTACCCGACAGGGAGGTTTCACCCCTCCACTTT. J is TRBJ1-6 and V is TRBV28, with 7 nucleotides matching TRBD1. The V and J ends lost 2 bases and 9 bases, in that order; junction bases with no gene match: 7. The CDR3 runs to 15 residues. Germline V gene sequence: CDR1 MDHEN, CDR2 SYDVKM.

The chain combines TRBV7-8 with TRBJ1-2, with TRBD1 matching over 7 bases. Trimming at V came to 0 bases and at J to 5 bases, leaving 3 bases not matched to a gene. Germline values: CDR1 SGHVS, CDR2 FQNEAQ. The CDR3 has 14 amino acids. The CDR3 DNA reads TGTGCCAGCAGCTTAGCGTTACAGGGGTATGGCTACACCTTC. Its protein is CASSLALQGYGYTF.

This clone has only a few counts. The chain couples TRBV28 to TRBJ2-7; 7 nucleotides agree with TRBD1. From germline, CDR1 is MDHEN and CDR2 SYDVKM. The CDR3 spans 15 residues. The V and J ends lost 4 bases and 2 bases, in that order; junction bases with no gene match: 8. The CDR3 sequence is CASSSYPGTAYEQYF. Written as DNA, the CDR3 is TGTGCCAGCAGTTCCTATCCCGGGACAGCCTACGAGCAGTACTTC.

The chain employs TRBV7-6 and TRBJ2-2; D is unresolved. Between the trimmed V and J ends, which lost 3 bases and 7 bases, there was a span of 6 bases. Germline CDR1 reads SGHVS; CDR2 reads FNYEAQ. This CDR3 comprises 12 residues. This CDR3 is CASSFGVGELFF. The DNA for the CDR3 is TGTGCCAGCAGCTTCGGAGTCGGGGAGCTGTTTTTT.

This clone was seen only a few times. This chain connects TRBV12-3 or TRBV12-4 to TRBJ1-3; D is undetermined. There are 13 residues in the CDR3. The V end lost 3 bases, the J end lost 0 bases, and 3 bases lay between the germline ends. The CDR3 spells CASSFSSGNTIYF. In DNA form, the CDR3 reads TGTGCCAGCAGTTTTAGCTCTGGAAACACCATATATTTT.

V and J are TRBV27 and TRBJ2-7, with D perhaps matching TRBD2 (5 bases). Germline lookup yields CDR1 MNHEY and CDR2 SMNVEV (reference sequence). Trimming pared 10 bases from V and 5 bases from J, leaving 21 bases between. The CDR3 totals 14 residues. The CDR3 region has the DNA TGTGCCAACGAGGAGGTCCTACCTCCGCACGAGCAGTACTTC. This sequence encodes CANEEVLPPHEQYF.

This clone turned up a few times. The chain is built from TRBV7-9 and TRBJ2-7; 8 bases line up with TRBD1. The CDR3 runs to 14 residues. The J segment lost 6 bases and the V segment lost 6 bases, leaving 10 bases of the junction unmatched. CDR1 SEHNR and CDR2 FQNEAQ come from the germline V gene (reference sequence). For the CDR3, the DNA is TGTGCCAGCAGTAACCAGGGGGCATGGAGCGAGCAGTACTTC. It codes for CASSNQGAWSEQYF.

V and J are TRBV28 and TRBJ2-3; no clear D. Per the germline V gene, CDR1 is MDHEN and CDR2 is SYDVKM. The ends were cut back, 6 bases at V and 2 bases at J, with 6 bases in the middle. CDR3 length: 12 residues. CDR3 in DNA: TGTGCCAGCAGCCCTAACACAGATACGCAGTATTTT. Protein sequence: CASSPNTDTQYF. Complete variable domain (other parts from reference TRBV28 and TRBJ2-3): DVKVTQSSRYLVKRTGEKVFLECVQDMDHENMFWYRQDPGLGLRLIYFSYDVKMKEKGDIPEGYSVSREKKERFSLILESASTNQTSMYLCASSPNTDTQYFGPGTRLTVL.

The chain carries TRBV4-1 and TRBJ2-7; the match to TRBD2 covers 7 bases. The CDR3 has 17 residues. With 1 base clipped from V and 6 bases from J, the junction kept 15 bases outside the gene matches. The germline CDR1 and CDR2 sequences are MGHRA and YSYEKL. The DNA for the CDR3 is TGCGCCAGCAGCCAAGGGAGGGAGGGCGGCTTGACTGCCGAGCAGTACTTC. As protein: CASSQGREGGLTAEQYF.

The J gene is TRBJ1-2, the V gene TRBV19; TRBD1 aligns across 8 bases. CDR1 is LNHDA, CDR2 SQIVND, per germline (reference sequence). With 3 bases clipped from V and 5 bases from J, the junction kept 8 bases outside the gene matches. This CDR3 spans 15 amino acids. CDR3 loop: CASSITTGAGYGYTF. For the CDR3, the DNA is TGTGCCAGTAGTATTACGACAGGGGCTGGGTATGGCTACACCTTC.

DNA for the CDR3: TGTGCCAGCAGTGAAGTGGGCAGGGGTGGCTATGGCTACACCTTC. Translation gives CASSEVGRGGYGYTF. The V and J genes are TRBV6-1 and TRBJ1-2; D might be TRBD1 (6 bases). The germline V and J ends were trimmed by 1 base and 4 bases, with 13 bases remaining between them. CDR3 length: 15 amino acids. Germline CDR1 MNHNS, CDR2 SASEGT.

The chain has TRBV3-1 (or the pseudogene TRBV3-2) and TRBJ2-7, with 8 bases aligning to TRBD1. Germline CDR1 LGHDT, CDR2 YNNKEL (reference sequence). This CDR3 region has 15 residues. Losses at the gene ends were 0 bases for V and 5 bases for J; bases not matched to a gene: 6. The CDR3 region is CASSQELQGAHEQYF. CDR3 bases: TGTGCCAGCAGCCAAGAATTGCAGGGGGCCCACGAGCAGTACTTC.